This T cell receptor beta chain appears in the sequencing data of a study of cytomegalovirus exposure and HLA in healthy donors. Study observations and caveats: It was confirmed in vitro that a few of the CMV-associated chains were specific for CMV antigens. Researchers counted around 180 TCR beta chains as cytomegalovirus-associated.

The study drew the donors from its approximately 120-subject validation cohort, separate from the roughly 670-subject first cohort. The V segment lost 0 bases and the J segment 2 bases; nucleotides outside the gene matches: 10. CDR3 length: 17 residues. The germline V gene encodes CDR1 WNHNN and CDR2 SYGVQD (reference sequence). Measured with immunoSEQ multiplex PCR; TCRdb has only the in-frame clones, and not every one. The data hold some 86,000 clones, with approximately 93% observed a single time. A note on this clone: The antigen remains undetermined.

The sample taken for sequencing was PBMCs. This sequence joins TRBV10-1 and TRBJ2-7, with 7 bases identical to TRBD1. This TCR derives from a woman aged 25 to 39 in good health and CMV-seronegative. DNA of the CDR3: TGCGCCAGCAGTGAGTCGACTGGTGGGACAGTAGCCTACGAGCAGTACTTC. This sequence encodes CASSESTGGTVAYEQYF.